Listed here are 15 T cell receptor beta chains from one sample, sequenced in a study of HIV-infected children after antiretroviral therapy interruption. The TCR library was built from RNA with a 3' RACE protocol and unique molecular identifiers. TCRdb reprocessed the 3' RACE reads via MiXCR and lists one record per CDR3 protein. The table has fewer than 100,000 distinct CDR3 sequences, around 6.9% seen once. Treatment meaning: PENTA 11 planned treatment interruption arm or continuous ART arm. The sample here was CD45RA+ CD4+ T cells from PBMCs, pooled from several time points, taken from a donor given antiretroviral therapy, either interrupted or continuous. Subset described: naive CD4+ CD45RA+ CD45RO- T cells. The receptors stem from a pool of human donors with HIV.

This clonotype was recorded many times. The chain couples TRBV7-2 to TRBJ2-3, with 11 bases matching TRBD2. V was clipped by 3 bases and J by 4 bases; unmatched bases: 6. CDR1 is SGHTA, CDR2 FQGNSA, per germline. The CDR3 is 16 amino acids. CDR3 protein: CASSLIAGGQPDTQYF. CDR3 DNA: TGTGCCAGCAGCTTGATAGCGGGGGGGCAACCAGATACGCAGTATTTT.

In its sample, this clonotype was seen many times. V usage is TRBV12-3 or TRBV12-4 and J usage is TRBJ2-7; TRBD2 matches at 11 bases. The ends lost 5 bases at V and 1 base at J; junction bases unmatched: 4. The CDR3 runs to 15 residues. The CDR3 bases are TGTGCCAGCAGTCTGGGACTAGCGGAGTCCTACGAGCAGTACTTC. Its protein product is CASSLGLAESYEQYF.

Ten or more counts support this clonotype. This chain links TRBV7-2 with TRBJ1-6; D unresolved. Germline loops: CDR1 SGHTA, CDR2 FQGNSA. The CDR3 consists of 16 residues. Trimming removed 3 bases at V and 0 bases at J, with 9 bases between. CDR3 bases: TGTGCCAGCAGCTTGGGCGTTAGCTCCTATAATTCACCCCTCCACTTT. Translation: CASSLGVSSYNSPLHF.

This clonotype was seen repeatedly, ten times or more. The chain recombines TRBV27 with TRBJ2-7; D tentatively fits TRBD1 or TRBD2 (5 bases each). Germline CDR1 and CDR2: MNHEY and SMNVEV (reference sequence). CDR3 size: 15 residues. Trimming left V 5 bases short and J 6 bases short, with 20 bases between. The CDR3 sequence is CASSPPGPTLREQYF. The DNA for the CDR3 is TGTGCCAGCAGTCCCCCGGGACCGACCCTCCGCGAGCAGTACTTC.

This clonotype was recorded many times. The V and J genes are TRBV2 and TRBJ2-5, with TRBD1 identical over 9 bases. The CDR3 runs 15 residues. J lost 4 bases, V lost 0 bases, and 3 bases had no gene match. The V gene's germline CDR1 is SNHLY and CDR2 FYNNEI. The CDR3 DNA follows: TGTGCCAGCAGTGAAGCCCAGACAGGGGGAGAGACCCAGTACTTC. This gives the protein CASSEAQTGGETQYF.

Notes on this clonotype: This may be a read error, as it is one base from a much larger clone. The CDR3: CSASHASTPGTDTQYF. The CDR3 DNA is TGCAGTGCTAGTCACGCTTCGACACCCGGCACAGATACGCAGTATTTT. This chain connects TRBV20-1 to TRBJ2-3; D call uncertain. CDR1 DFQATT and CDR2 SNEGSKA come from the germline V gene (reference sequence). V lost 3 bases and J lost 1, with 17 bases in between. The CDR3 totals 16 residues.

The sample holds many counts of this clonotype. The rearrangement links TRBV24-1 to TRBJ1-2, with 7 bases lining up with TRBD1. CDR3 size: 13 residues. Germline loops: CDR1 KGHDR, CDR2 SFDVKD. V lost 5 bases and J lost 7; bases outside the gene matches: 6. CDR3 in amino acids: CATSGTGAFGYTF. CDR3 bases: TGTGCCACCAGTGGAACAGGGGCCTTTGGCTACACCTTC.

V is TRBV10-3 and J is TRBJ1-5; unclear D gene. The germline V gene has CDR1 ENHRY and CDR2 SYGVKD. CDR3 length: 15 amino acids. Trimming stripped 0 bases from V and 8 bases from J, with 14 bases between. The CDR3 coding sequence is TGTGCCATCAGTGAGTCGACCCAGTCGCAAAAGCCCCAGCATTTT. This gives the protein CAISESTQSQKPQHF.

There are many counts of this clonotype. V and J are TRBV7-9 and TRBJ1-5; 10 nucleotides agree with TRBD1. The CDR3 extends over 15 amino acids. The J segment lost 4 bases and the V segment lost 5 bases, leaving 5 bases of the junction unmatched. Germline V gene lookup returns CDR1 SEHNR and CDR2 FQNEAQ (reference sequence). CDR3 region: CASSHGTGVNQPQHF. CDR3 nucleotides: TGTGCCAGCAGCCACGGGACAGGGGTAAATCAGCCCCAGCATTTT.

This clonotype was counted ten times or more. The V gene is TRBV7-4, the J gene TRBJ2-5; D is tentatively TRBD1 or TRBD2 (5 bases each). CDR1 is SGHVT and CDR2 is SQSDAQ in the germline V gene. The CDR3 sequence is 13 residues long. Trimming took 6 bases from V and 5 from J, leaving 13 bases between them. The CDR3 sequence: CASRLGATETQYF. The CDR3 DNA is TGTGCCAGCAGACTAGGGGCCACGGAGACCCAGTACTTC.

This clonotype was detected many times. This chain connects TRBV24-1 to TRBJ2-5; D is unresolved. Per the germline V gene, CDR1 is KGHDR and CDR2 is SFDVKD. The CDR3 sequence is 12 residues long. The ends were cut back, 4 bases at V and 3 bases at J, with 5 bases in the middle. In DNA, the CDR3 is TGTGCCACCAGTGACCGAAAAGAGACCCAGTACTTC. It codes for CATSDRKETQYF.

The chain is built from TRBV5-1 and TRBJ2-1, with a weak D call TRBD1 (5 bases). V lost 0 bases and J 2 bases, leaving 9 bases between the germline ends. This CDR3 is built from 15 residues. CDR1 and CDR2 (germline): SGHRS, YFSETQ. The chain's CDR3 is CASSLEDKTYNEQFF. The CDR3 nucleotides read TGCGCCAGCAGCTTGGAGGACAAAACCTACAATGAGCAGTTCTTC.

This clonotype has a count of ten or more. This chain joins TRBV6-5 and TRBJ2-7; TRBD2 might be the D (6 bases). The V end lost 9 bases, the J end lost 5 bases, and 11 bases lay between the germline ends. From germline, CDR1 is MNHEY and CDR2 SVGAGI. CDR3 length: 11 residues. The CDR3 DNA sequence: TGTGCCAGTTTGGAGGGCCACGAGCAGTACTTC. It encodes CASLEGHEQYF.

This sequence joins TRBV30 and TRBJ1-4, with 8 bases that match TRBD1. V was pared by 0 bases and J by 8 bases, with 5 bases of the junction left unmatched. Germline V CDR1 and CDR2: GTSNPN, SVGIG (reference sequence). The CDR3 has 14 residues. CDR3 region: CAWSVRTGREKLFF. The CDR3 nucleotides are TGTGCCTGGAGTGTACGGACAGGGCGAGAAAAACTGTTTTTT.

This clonotype was seen repeatedly, ten times or more. J is TRBJ2-5 and V is TRBV10-3; 10 bases agree with TRBD2. Per the germline V gene, CDR1 is ENHRY and CDR2 is SYGVKD. V shed 7 bases, J shed 3 bases, and the junction held 29 bases outside the gene matches. The CDR3 loop spans 22 amino acids. The CDR3 protein is CAIKEDGVTAGGYHPLKETQYF. The CDR3 region has the DNA TGTGCCATCAAGGAGGATGGGGTAACAGCGGGAGGGTACCACCCGTTAAAAGAGACCCAGTACTTC.